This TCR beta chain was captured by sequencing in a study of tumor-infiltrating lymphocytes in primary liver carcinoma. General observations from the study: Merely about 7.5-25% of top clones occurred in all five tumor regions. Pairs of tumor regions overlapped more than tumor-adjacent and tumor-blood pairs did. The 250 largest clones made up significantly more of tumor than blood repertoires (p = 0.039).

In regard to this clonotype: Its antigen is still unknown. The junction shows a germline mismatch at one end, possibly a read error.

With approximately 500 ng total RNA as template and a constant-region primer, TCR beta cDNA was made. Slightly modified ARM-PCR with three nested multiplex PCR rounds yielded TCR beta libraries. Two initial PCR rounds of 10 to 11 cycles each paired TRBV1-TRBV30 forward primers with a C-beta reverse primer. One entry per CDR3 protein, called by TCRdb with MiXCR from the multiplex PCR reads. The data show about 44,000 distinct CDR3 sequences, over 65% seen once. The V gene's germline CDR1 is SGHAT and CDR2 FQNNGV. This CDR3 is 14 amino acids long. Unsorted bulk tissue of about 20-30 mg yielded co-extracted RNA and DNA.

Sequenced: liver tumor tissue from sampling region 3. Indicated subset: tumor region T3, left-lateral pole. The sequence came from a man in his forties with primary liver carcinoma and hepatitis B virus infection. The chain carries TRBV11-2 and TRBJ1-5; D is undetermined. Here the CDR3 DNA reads TGTGCCAGCAGCGACCTAAACACAAGTCAGCCCCAACATTTT. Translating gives CASSDLNTSQPQHF.